A single sample is the source of the 28 T cell receptor beta chains below, sequenced in a study of OX40 agonist ivuxolimab in advanced cancers. The library was produced with the immunoSEQ multiplex PCR assay. The table was pulled from immuneACCESS by TCRdb, which kept in-frame rearrangements only. Such tables lose some clones; where checked, under half of the loss comes from unresolved V genes, and the rest has no known cause. The sample profile shows roughly 120,000 clones; about 92% of them were found once. The top ten hold less than 0.35% of the sample. This material consisted of CD4+ or CD8+ T cells sorted from blood, taken in a trial of the OX40 agonist ivuxolimab. The receptors were sampled from an adult with an advanced solid tumor such as melanoma, head and neck, liver or kidney cancer.

The chain combines TRBV7-9 with TRBJ1-2; 7 bases map to TRBD1. The CDR3 has 13 residues. The junction had 6 bases not matched to a gene; V was cut back by 4 bases and J by 7 bases. Germline values: CDR1 SEHNR, CDR2 FQNEAQ (reference sequence). CDR3 sequence: CASSSTGIGGYTF. CDR3 coding DNA: TGTGCCAGCAGCTCGACAGGGATCGGTGGCTACACCTTC.

With regard to this clone: Compared with germline, one end of the junction differs, possibly owing to a read error. The chain carries TRBV6-1 and TRBJ2-5, with 7 positions matching TRBD1. CDR3 length: 14 residues. Germline CDR1 is MNHNS and CDR2 is SASEGT. The CDR3 loop is CASRARGGQQTQYF. The CDR3, as DNA: TGTGCCAGCAGGGCCAGAGGGGGCCAACAGACCCAGTACTTC.

V and J are TRBV7-2 and TRBJ1-2; D unclear. The length of the CDR3 is 15 residues. CDR1 is SGHTA, CDR2 FQGNSA, per germline. V gave up 1 base and J gave up 0 bases, with 9 bases separating them. CDR3 region: CASSLGGASNYGYTF. The CDR3 DNA reads TGTGCCAGCAGCTTAGGGGGTGCCTCTAACTATGGCTACACCTTC.

The rearrangement joins TRBV21-1 to TRBJ1-1; TRBD1 reflects the table's D call only, with no check against the DNA. TRBV21-1 is listed as a pseudogene. The CDR3 runs to 17 residues. CDR3 DNA: TGTGCCAGCAGCCGAAAGAACCGGGACAGGAGGAACACTGAAGCTTTCTTT. It encodes CASSRKNRDRRNTEAFF.

The CDR3 sequence: CASSPRRTGATETQYF. DNA of the CDR3: TGTGCCAGCAGCCCTAGGCGGACAGGAGCGACAGAGACCCAGTACTTC. The rearrangement joins TRBV7-9 to TRBJ2-5; 7 nucleotides align to TRBD1. The length of the CDR3 is 16 residues. Germline CDR1 is SEHNR and CDR2 is FQNEAQ (reference sequence). V gave up 5 bases and J gave up 4 bases; unmatched junction bases: 13.

The rearrangement joins TRBV6-5 to TRBJ1-1, with 7 bases fitting TRBD1. This CDR3 is built from 16 residues. Germline values: CDR1 MNHEY, CDR2 SVGAGI. Trimming took 2 bases from V and 1 from J; bases not matched to a gene: 7. The CDR3 loop is CASSYLPQGENTEAFF. CDR3 DNA sequence: TGTGCCAGCAGTTACCTCCCCCAGGGGGAGAACACTGAAGCTTTCTTT.

Here the CDR3 reads CASSIGLSYNEQFF. The CDR3 nucleotides read TGTGCCAGTAGTATCGGTCTCTCCTACAATGAGCAGTTCTTC. V is TRBV19 and J is TRBJ2-1; D unclear. V lost 3 bases and J 0 bases, leaving 6 bases between the germline ends. The CDR3 sequence is 14 residues long. CDR1 is LNHDA and CDR2 is SQIVND in the germline V gene (reference sequence).

The J gene is TRBJ1-6, the V gene TRBV2; D is unresolved. The ends were cut back, 1 base at V and 6 bases at J, with 7 bases in the middle. This CDR3 spans 14 amino acids. The V gene's germline CDR1 is SNHLY and CDR2 FYNNEI. The CDR3 protein is CASSEELSNSPLHF. CDR3 in DNA: TGTGCCAGCAGTGAAGAATTAAGTAATTCACCCCTCCACTTT.

The chain joins TRBV7-9 to TRBJ2-4; D unresolved. Germline V CDR1 and CDR2: SEHNR, FQNEAQ (reference sequence). The V end was cut by 3 bases, the J end by 0 bases, with 6 bases between. The CDR3 runs 14 residues. The CDR3 nucleotides read TGTGCCAGCAGCTTTAACTTAGCCAAAAACATTCAGTACTTC. Translation: CASSFNLAKNIQYF. Together with reference TRBV7-9 and TRBJ2-4, the CDR3 gives the full variable domain: DTGVSQNPRHKITKRGQNVTFRCDPISEHNRLYWYRQTLGQGPEFLTYFQNEAQLEKSRLLSDRFSAERPKGSFSTLEIQRTEQGDSAMYLCASSFNLAKNIQYFGAGTRLSVL.

The chain links TRBV5-1 to TRBJ1-1, with D possibly being TRBD1 (5 bases). The CDR3 has 12 amino acids. V gave up 2 bases and J gave up 8 bases, with 10 bases separating them. Germline values: CDR1 SGHRS, CDR2 YFSETQ. The CDR3 reads CASSFSGTEAFF. DNA of the CDR3: TGCGCCAGCAGCTTTTCCGGGACCGAAGCTTTCTTT.

The J gene is TRBJ2-1, the V gene TRBV4-2, with TRBD2 matching over 11 bases. J was trimmed by 4 bases and V by 5 bases; bases with no gene match: 7. The V gene's germline CDR1 is LGHNA and CDR2 YNFKEQ. CDR3 length equals 16 residues. The chain's CDR3 is CASSSQTSGTYNEQFF. CDR3 nucleotides: TGTGCCAGCAGCTCCCAGACTAGCGGGACATACAATGAGCAGTTCTTC.

The V gene is TRBV7-9, the J gene TRBJ2-2; D remains unclear. The CDR3 has 13 residues. Germline V gene data show CDR1 as SEHNR and CDR2 as FQNEAQ (reference sequence). V lost 2 bases to trimming and J lost 6 bases, with 7 bases between them. The CDR3 nucleotides are TGTGCCAGCAGCTTATCTGGCGCCGGGGAGCTGTTTTTT. This encodes CASSLSGAGELFF. The whole variable domain, remainder taken from reference TRBV7-9 and TRBJ2-2, is DTGVSQNPRHKITKRGQNVTFRCDPISEHNRLYWYRQTLGQGPEFLTYFQNEAQLEKSRLLSDRFSAERPKGSFSTLEIQRTEQGDSAMYLCASSLSGAGELFFGEGSRLTVL.

The chain has TRBV14 and TRBJ2-2; D unresolved. Trimming stripped 2 bases from V and 7 bases from J, with 8 bases between. Looked up from germline, CDR1 is SGHDN and CDR2 is FVKESK. The CDR3 length is 13 residues. The CDR3 region has the DNA TGTGCCAGCAGCCAAAGCTATGACGGGGAGCTGTTTTTT. This encodes CASSQSYDGELFF. Looking up the rest from reference TRBV14 and TRBJ2-2 gives the full variable domain: EAGVTQFPSHSVIEKGQTVTLRCDPISGHDNLYWYRRVMGKEIKFLLHFVKESKQDESGMPNNRFLAERTGGTYSTLKVQPAELEDSGVYFCASSQSYDGELFFGEGSRLTVL.

The chain links TRBV4-2 to TRBJ2-5; D possibly uses TRBD1 or TRBD2 (5 bases each). This CDR3 is 15 amino acids long. Deletions cut 0 bases from V and 2 bases from J, with 10 bases between. Germline CDR1 LGHNA, CDR2 YNFKEQ. CDR3 residues: CASSQDRGGQETQYF. The CDR3 DNA follows: TGTGCCAGCAGCCAAGATCGTGGGGGTCAAGAGACCCAGTACTTC.

The V and J genes are TRBV5-1 and TRBJ2-2; D is uncertain. V lost 3 bases and J lost 8, with 11 bases in between. The germline CDR1 and CDR2 sequences are SGHRS and YFSETQ. This CDR3 has 13 residues. CDR3 loop: CASSSTMTGELFF. Here the CDR3 DNA reads TGCGCCAGCAGCTCGACCATGACAGGGGAGCTGTTTTTT.

The chain has TRBV2 and TRBJ2-2; TRBD2 matches 7 bases. Looked up from germline, CDR1 is SNHLY and CDR2 is FYNNEI. This CDR3 region has 15 residues. With V trimmed by 9 bases and J by 0 bases, 7 bases remained unmatched. The CDR3 bases are TGTGCCAGTTTACCGGGAGGCGCGAACACCGGGGAGCTGTTTTTT. This translates into CASLPGGANTGELFF. Full variable domain (outside the CDR3, taken from reference TRBV2 and TRBJ2-2): EPEVTQTPSHQVTQMGQEVILRCVPISNHLYFYWYRQILGQKVEFLVSFYNNEISEKSEIFDDQFSVERPDGSNFTLKIRSTKLEDSAMYFCASLPGGANTGELFFGEGSRLTVL.

The V gene is TRBV2, the J gene TRBJ2-6; TRBD1 matches 8 bases. Germline values: CDR1 SNHLY, CDR2 FYNNEI. With V trimmed by 6 bases and J by 2 bases, 6 bases remained unmatched. This CDR3 has 16 amino acids. This CDR3 reads CASSSTGVAGANVLTF. The CDR3 nucleotides are TGTGCCAGCAGCTCGACAGGGGTGGCTGGGGCCAACGTCCTGACTTTC.

This chain joins TRBV19 and TRBJ2-3; no clear D gene. V gave up 10 bases and J gave up 3 bases, with 17 bases separating them. The CDR3 contains 14 residues. From germline, CDR1 is LNHDA and CDR2 SQIVND (reference sequence). CDR3 sequence: CATRRASGTDTQYF. As DNA, the CDR3 is TGTGCCACCCGTAGGGCCTCTGGGACAGATACGCAGTATTTT.

The rearrangement uses TRBV28 and TRBJ1-1; TRBD1 might be the D (6 bases). The CDR3 is made up of 11 amino acids. Trimming shortened V by 4 bases and J by 10 bases, and 10 bases separated the two germline ends. Germline assignment: CDR1 MDHEN and CDR2 SYDVKM. In DNA, the CDR3 is TGTGCCAGCAGTTCCCAGGGGTTAGCTTTCTTT. Its protein product is CASSSQGLAFF.

The CDR3: CASNDRDRGTEAFF. The CDR3 nucleotides are TGTGCCAGCAACGACCGGGACAGGGGCACTGAAGCTTTCTTT. The V gene is TRBV11-2, the J gene TRBJ1-1, with 10 bases matching TRBD1. V lost 7 bases and J lost 4; bases outside the gene matches: 6. Germline loops: CDR1 SGHAT, CDR2 FQNNGV. The CDR3 covers 14 residues.

The chain's CDR3 is CASSVAPLGSGTDTQYF. Written as DNA, the CDR3 is TGTGCCAGCAGCGTAGCCCCTCTGGGTAGCGGCACAGATACGCAGTATTTT. The chain joins TRBV9 to TRBJ2-3; perhaps TRBD2 as D (5 bases). The CDR3 is 17 amino acids. Trimming removed 0 bases at V and 1 base at J, with 15 bases between. Germline CDR1 is SGDLS and CDR2 is YYNGEE.

The V and J genes are TRBV9 and TRBJ1-2; D gene uncertain. The V and J ends lost 2 bases and 4 bases respectively, with 15 bases between them. The CDR3 runs to 15 residues. Germline loops: CDR1 SGDLS, CDR2 YYNGEE. The CDR3, as DNA: TGTGCCAGCAGCGTTCAGGCAGGTTCGGGCTATGGCTACACCTTC. Amino acid sequence: CASSVQAGSGYGYTF. The variable domain in full, completed from reference TRBV9 and TRBJ1-2, reads DSGVTQTPKHLITATGQRVTLRCSPRSGDLSVYWYQQSLDQGLQFLIQYYNGEERAKGNILERFSAQQFPDLHSELNLSSLELGDSALYFCASSVQAGSGYGYTFGSGTRLTVV.

The chain uses TRBV7-2 and TRBJ1-2; 7 nucleotides match TRBD1. V trimming: 1 base; J trimming: 2 bases; junction bases outside the gene matches: 4. From germline, CDR1 is SGHTA and CDR2 FQGNSA. The CDR3 spans 15 residues. The chain's CDR3 is CASSLETGRNYGYTF. Written as DNA, the CDR3 is TGTGCCAGCAGCTTAGAGACAGGGAGGAACTATGGCTACACCTTC.

This sequence joins TRBV6-5 and TRBJ2-7; D remains ambiguous. Germline lookup yields CDR1 MNHEY and CDR2 SVGAGI. CDR3 size: 12 residues. V was trimmed by 6 bases and J by 6 bases, leaving 12 bases between them. The CDR3 DNA reads TGTGCCAGCAGAAGACCCTTGGGCGAGCAGTACTTC. This encodes CASRRPLGEQYF.

V is TRBV9 and J is TRBJ2-1, with 10 bases lining up with TRBD2. V shed 4 bases, J shed 7 bases, and the junction held 14 bases outside the gene matches. Per the germline V gene, CDR1 is SGDLS and CDR2 is YYNGEE. This CDR3 is built from 17 residues. The CDR3 reads CASSPRRGLAGENEQFF. The CDR3 bases are TGTGCCAGCAGCCCGCGGAGGGGGCTAGCGGGGGAGAATGAGCAGTTCTTC.

The rearrangement links TRBV29-1 to TRBJ2-5; 8 positions agree with TRBD2. Germline loops: CDR1 SQVTM, CDR2 ANQGSEA. CDR3 length equals 14 residues. The junction had 10 bases not matched to a gene; V was cut back by 5 bases and J by 5 bases. CDR3 in DNA: TGCAGCGTTACGGGGGGGGCGATCGGCGAGACCCAGTACTTC. Protein sequence: CSVTGGAIGETQYF.

The chain uses TRBV7-2 and TRBJ2-1; TRBD2 aligns across 10 bases. CDR3 length: 18 amino acids. CDR1 is SGHTA, CDR2 FQGNSA, per germline. J gave up 3 bases and V 5 bases, and 13 bases lay outside the gene matches. The DNA for the CDR3 is TGTGCCAGCAGCCATTGGCCTCGAAGCGGGGGGGTCTACAATGAGCAGTTCTTC. Its translation: CASSHWPRSGGVYNEQFF.

This chain connects TRBV4-3 to TRBJ1-5; tentatively, D is TRBD1 (6 bases). Trimming stripped 2 bases from V and 3 bases from J, with 11 bases between. The V gene's germline CDR1 is LGHNA and CDR2 YSLEER. This CDR3 is built from 15 residues. The CDR3, as DNA: TGCGCCAGCAGCCAATTCCGGGACACCAATCAGCCCCAGCATTTT. Translated: CASSQFRDTNQPQHF.